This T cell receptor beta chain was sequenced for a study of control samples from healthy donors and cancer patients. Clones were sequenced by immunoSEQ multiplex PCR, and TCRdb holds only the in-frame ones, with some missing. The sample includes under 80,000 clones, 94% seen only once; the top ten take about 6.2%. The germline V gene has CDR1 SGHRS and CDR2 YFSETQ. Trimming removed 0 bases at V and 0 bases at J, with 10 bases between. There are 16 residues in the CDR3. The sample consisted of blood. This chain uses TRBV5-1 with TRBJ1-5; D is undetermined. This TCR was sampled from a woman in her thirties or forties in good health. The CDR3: CASSLAGGYSNQPQHF. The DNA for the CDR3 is TGCGCCAGCAGCTTGGCCGGCGGATATAGCAATCAGCCCCAGCATTTT.